The rows below give T cell receptor beta chains drawn from one sample of a study of shared clonotypes between healthy human individuals. Method: immunoSEQ multiplex PCR; TCRdb's copy keeps in-frame clones and lacks some. Of some 490,000 clones listed, roughly 80% were seen once; the top ten hold around 13%. Material for sequencing was PBMCs. Every receptor here comes from a woman aged 40 to 49 in good health. Some clones in this sample may be carry-over from other donors' samples. The CDR3 runs from the conserved cysteine through the conserved F or W. D genes are given only for firm matches. Expanded clones get a size class; other rows say once, few or many, or leave the size out.

-	-	TRBV5-1	TRBJ1-1	CASSLAQRGLEAFF	TGCGCCAGCAGCTTGGCACAGCGGGGCCTCGAAGCTTTCTTT
-	-	TRBV27	TRBJ2-7	CATKQGYEQYF	TGTGCCACCAAACAGGGCTACGAGCAGTACTTC
-	-	TRBV6-6	TRBJ2-7	CATKGRGPSREQYF	TGTGCCACCAAGGGCAGGGGCCCTTCTCGCGAGCAGTACTTC
TRBD2	many	TRBV19	TRBJ2-5	CASSRWLAGAGETQYF	TGTGCCAGTAGTAGGTGGCTAGCGGGAGCCGGAGAGACCCAGTACTTC
TRBD2	-	TRBV10-2	TRBJ2-7	CASSPSGRSYEQYF	TGCGCCAGCAGTCCTAGCGGGCGCTCCTACGAGCAGTACTTC
TRBD2	once	TRBV28	TRBJ2-5	CASSLSGGETQYF	TGTGCCAGCAGTTTAAGCGGGGGAGAGACCCAGTACTTC
TRBD1	-	TRBV15	TRBJ2-7	CATSSHPGQSYEQYF	TGTGCCACCAGCAGCCATCCGGGACAGTCCTACGAGCAGTACTTC
TRBD1	-	TRBV7-7	TRBJ2-5	CASSLGGTGQETQYF	TGTGCCAGCAGCTTAGGTGGGACAGGTCAAGAGACCCAGTACTTC
TRBD2	-	TRBV4-2	TRBJ2-5	CASSPTSGTRETQYF	TGTGCCAGCAGCCCGACTAGCGGGACGCGAGAGACCCAGTACTTC
TRBD1	-	TRBV9	TRBJ1-2	CASSSNPGQAAGYTF	TGTGCCAGCAGCTCAAATCCGGGACAGGCCGCGGGCTACACCTTC
-	-	TRBV30	TRBJ2-5	CAHAGGYGTQYF	TGTGCTCACGCCGGCGGGTATGGGACCCAGTACTTC
-	-	TRBV5-6	TRBJ2-3	CASSFQLASDTQYF	TGTGCCAGCAGCTTCCAACTAGCCTCAGATACGCAGTATTTT
TRBD2	-	TRBV27	TRBJ2-7	CASKRKSGTSSDEQYF	TGTGCCAGCAAAAGAAAATCCGGGACTAGCAGCGACGAGCAGTACTTC
-	-	TRBV28	TRBJ2-7	CASRTEGGHYEQYF	TGTGCCAGCAGGACCGAGGGGGGCCACTACGAGCAGTACTTC
TRBD1	-	TRBV7-9	TRBJ2-7	CASRETGSEQYF	TGTGCCAGCCGCGAGACAGGGAGCGAGCAGTACTTC
TRBD2	-	TRBV29-1	TRBJ2-1	CSLTSGTSSSYNEQFF	TGCAGCCTGACTAGCGGGACCTCGAGCTCCTACAATGAGCAGTTCTTC
-	once	TRBV19	TRBJ2-5	CASRRTSGAANQETQYF	TGTGCCAGTAGAAGGACCTCAGGGGCCGCTAACCAAGAGACCCAGTACTTC
-	many	TRBV9	TRBJ1-5	CASSPPGGAQHF	TGTGCCAGCAGCCCCCCGGGTGGAGCCCAGCATTTT
-	-	TRBV5-4	TRBJ2-1	CASSLGRWNEQFF	TGTGCCAGCAGCTTGGGCCGCTGGAATGAGCAGTTCTTC
TRBD1	-	TRBV11-2	TRBJ1-4	CASSLDLGTGATGLFF	TGTGCCAGCAGCTTAGATCTTGGGACAGGGGCGACAGGACTGTTTTTT
-	few	TRBV18	TRBJ1-5	CASSPGSNQPQHF	TGTGCCAGCTCACCGGGGAGCAATCAGCCCCAGCATTTT
TRBD1	-	TRBV10-3	TRBJ2-1	CAISSGTVPNEQFF	TGTGCCATCAGCTCCGGGACAGTCCCCAATGAGCAGTTCTTC
TRBD1	-	TRBV4-1	TRBJ1-1	CASSQEKGADPAFF	TGCGCCAGCAGCCAAGAAAAGGGGGCCGACCCCGCTTTCTTT
TRBD1	-	TRBV7-9	TRBJ2-5	CASSLETGGTETQYF	TGTGCCAGCAGCTTAGAGACAGGGGGGACAGAGACCCAGTACTTC
-	once	TRBV11-2	TRBJ1-1	CASSLKLQNTEAFF	TGTGCCAGCAGCTTAAAATTGCAAAACACTGAAGCTTTCTTT
-	once	TRBV29-1	TRBJ2-3	CSVAASKGADTQYF	TGCAGCGTCGCGGCCTCCAAGGGGGCAGATACGCAGTATTTT
TRBD2	once	TRBV4-1	TRBJ2-2	CASSQGVAGVLTGELFF	TGCGCCAGCAGCCAGGGTGTCGCGGGAGTTCTGACCGGGGAGCTGTTTTTT
-	-	TRBV7-7	TRBJ2-1	CASSLRAGSSYNEQFF	TGTGCTAGCAGCTTAAGGGCGGGGAGCTCCTACAATGAGCAGTTCTTC
-	-	TRBV30	TRBJ2-2	CAWSEQGVGDTGELFF	TGTGCCTGGAGCGAACAGGGAGTTGGGGACACCGGGGAGCTGTTTTTT
TRBD2	-	TRBV27	TRBJ2-7	CASSPGLGYDEQYF	TGTGCCAGCAGTCCGGGACTAGGCTACGACGAGCAGTACTTC
TRBD1	-	TRBV7-8	TRBJ2-1	CASSLSRDRYNEQFF	TGTGCCAGCAGCTTATCTCGGGACAGGTACAATGAGCAGTTCTTC
TRBD1	-	TRBV5-1	TRBJ1-1	CASSLSVDRRLYEAFF	TGCGCCAGCAGCTTGTCCGTGGACAGGCGGTTGTATGAAGCTTTCTTT
-	once	TRBV11-3	TRBJ1-1	CASSYWVNTEAFF	TGTGCCAGCAGCTATTGGGTGAACACTGAAGCTTTCTTT
-	-	TRBV15	TRBJ2-5	CATLGGNQETQYF	TGTGCCACCCTTGGAGGCAACCAAGAGACCCAGTACTTC
TRBD1	-	TRBV29-1	TRBJ2-1	CSVGAGGYNEQFF	TGCAGCGTTGGAGCAGGGGGCTACAATGAGCAGTTCTTC
TRBD1	-	TRBV7-9	TRBJ1-4	CASRDRSGKLFF	TGTGCCAGCAGGGACAGGTCTGGAAAACTGTTTTTT
TRBD1	-	TRBV2	TRBJ1-5	CASSGQANQPQHF	TGTGCCAGCAGCGGACAGGCCAATCAGCCCCAGCATTTT
-	-	TRBV7-8	TRBJ1-5	CASSLEGGNQPQHF	TGTGCCAGCAGCTTAGAGGGTGGCAATCAGCCCCAGCATTTT
-	-	TRBV2	TRBJ2-7	CASSVSGFYEQYF	TGTGCCAGCAGTGTCAGCGGGTTCTACGAGCAGTACTTC
-	-	TRBV30	TRBJ1-6	CAWSDRQNSPLHF	TGTGCCTGGAGCGACAGGCAGAATTCACCCCTCCACTTT
-	-	TRBV7-2	TRBJ2-3	CASSYYADTQYF	TGTGCCAGCAGCTATTACGCAGATACGCAGTATTTT
-	-	TRBV2	TRBJ2-6	CASSVQGSNVLTF	TGTGCCAGCAGTGTGCAGGGTTCTAACGTCCTGACTTTC
-	-	TRBV28	TRBJ1-1	CASWTSNTEAFF	TGTGCCAGCTGGACCTCGAACACTGAAGCTTTCTTT
-	-	TRBV12-5	TRBJ2-5	CASGLGGVQETQYF	TGTGCTAGTGGCCTTGGAGGAGTCCAAGAGACCCAGTACTTC
-	-	TRBV29-1	TRBJ2-5	CSVGARDTQYF	TGCAGCGTTGGGGCCCGGGACACCCAGTACTTC
-	-	TRBV6-1	TRBJ1-2	CASSEAEDINYGYTF	TGTGCCAGCAGTGAAGCAGAAGACATCAACTATGGCTACACCTTC
TRBD1	-	TRBV11-2	TRBJ2-7	CASSFPDREAYEQYF	TGTGCCAGCAGCTTTCCGGACAGGGAGGCCTACGAGCAGTACTTC